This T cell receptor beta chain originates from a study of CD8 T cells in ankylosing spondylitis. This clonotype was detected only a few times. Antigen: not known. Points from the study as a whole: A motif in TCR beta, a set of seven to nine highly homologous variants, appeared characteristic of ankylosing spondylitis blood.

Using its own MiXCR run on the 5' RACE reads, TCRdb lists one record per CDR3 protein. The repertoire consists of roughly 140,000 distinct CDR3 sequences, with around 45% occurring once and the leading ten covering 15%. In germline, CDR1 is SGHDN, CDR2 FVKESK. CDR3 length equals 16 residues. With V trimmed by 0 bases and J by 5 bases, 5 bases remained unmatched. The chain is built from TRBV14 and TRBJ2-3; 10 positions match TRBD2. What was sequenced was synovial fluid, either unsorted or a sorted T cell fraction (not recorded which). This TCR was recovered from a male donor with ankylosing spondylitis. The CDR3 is CASSQELAGWIDTQYF. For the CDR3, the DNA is TGTGCCAGCAGCCAAGAACTAGCGGGATGGATAGATACGCAGTATTTT.